The 32 T cell receptor beta chains reported below all come from one sample, sequenced in a study of T cells in severe cutaneous drug reactions. Carbamazepine had induced Stevens-Johnson syndrome or toxic epidermal necrolysis in the sequenced donors. TCR subtype-specific primers in iRepertoire multiplex PCR prepared libraries for bulk and single-cell sequencing. TCRdb re-analyzed the multiplex PCR reads; it lists each CDR3 protein once, without DNA. This sample contains 6,000 or so distinct CDR3 sequences. Source material: cells from a skin blister. The receptors originated from a human donor with toxic epidermal necrolysis, a severe cutaneous drug reaction.

This chain joins TRBV13 and TRBJ2-5; TCRdb's D call of TRBD1 is untestable without DNA. Germline CDR1 and CDR2: PRHDT and FYEKMQ (reference sequence). This CDR3 comprises 13 residues. CDR3 loop: CASSLAGAETQYF.

This sequence joins TRBV10-3 and TRBJ1-6; lacking DNA, the TRBD1 call made by TCRdb goes unchecked. The germline V gene has CDR1 ENHRY and CDR2 SYGVKD. This CDR3 is 12 amino acids long. The CDR3 loop is CAIGGGNSPLHF.

The J gene is TRBJ2-5, the V gene TRBV2. The CDR3 covers 12 residues. CDR1 and CDR2 from the germline V gene are SNHLY and FYNNEI. The CDR3 loop reads CASMGYQETQYF. The full variable domain, in which reference TRBV2 and TRBJ2-5 provide the parts outside the CDR3, is EPEVTQTPSHQVTQMGQEVILRCVPISNHLYFYWYRQILGQKVEFLVSFYNNEISEKSEIFDDQFSVERPDGSNFTLKIRSTKLEDSAMYFCASMGYQETQYFGPGTRLLVL.

This chain links TRBV14 with TRBJ2-7; TCRdb outputs TRBD2, but without DNA this stays unchecked. CDR3 length: 18 residues. Germline V lookup: CDR1 SGHDN, CDR2 FVKESK. This chain's CDR3 is CASSHFDRGRAGLYEQYF. The variable domain in full, completed from reference TRBV14 and TRBJ2-7, reads EAGVTQFPSHSVIEKGQTVTLRCDPISGHDNLYWYRRVMGKEIKFLLHFVKESKQDESGMPNNRFLAERTGGTYSTLKVQPAELEDSGVYFCASSHFDRGRAGLYEQYFGPGTRLTVT.

The CDR3 spells CASMEMGTNTEAFF. The rearrangement links TRBV5-5 to TRBJ1-1; TCRdb picks TRBD1, but there is no DNA to check that call. The CDR3 covers 14 residues. Per the germline V gene, CDR1 is SGHKS and CDR2 is YYEKEE (reference sequence).

CDR3 in amino acids: CASSPWDRTYEQYF. V gene TRBV9 combines with J gene TRBJ2-7; the D gene TCRdb calls, TRBD1, cannot be checked with no DNA. CDR3 size: 14 residues. In germline, CDR1 is SGDLS, CDR2 YYNGEE.

The chain uses TRBV7-3 and TRBJ2-2. The CDR3 covers 16 residues. Germline CDR1 and CDR2: SGHTA and FQGTGA. This CDR3 reads CASSEQSITNTGELFF.

The genes are TRBV28 and TRBJ1-5; there is no DNA to check the TCRdb D call of TRBD1. In germline, CDR1 is MDHEN, CDR2 SYDVKM. The CDR3 is made up of 15 amino acids. The CDR3 loop reads CASSLGGWSNQPQHF. The full variable domain, its missing parts supplied by reference TRBV28 and TRBJ1-5, is DVKVTQSSRYLVKRTGEKVFLECVQDMDHENMFWYRQDPGLGLRLIYFSYDVKMKEKGDIPEGYSVSREKKERFSLILESASTNQTSMYLCASSLGGWSNQPQHFGDGTRLSIL.

The gene calls are TRBV30 and TRBJ2-7; as DNA is missing, the TRBD2 call by TCRdb cannot be tested. The germline gives CDR1 GTSNPN, CDR2 SVGIG (reference sequence). The CDR3 sequence is 15 residues long. CDR3 amino acids: CAWSPLAGAHYEQYF.

The V and J genes are TRBV27 and TRBJ2-1; with no DNA, the TCRdb D assignment of TRBD2 cannot be verified. The CDR3 runs 16 residues. Per germline, CDR1 MNHEY and CDR2 SMNVEV (reference sequence). CDR3 sequence: CASSSGLAGELNEQFF.

This chain links TRBV28 with TRBJ2-5; TCRdb reports TRBD2, a call that lacks DNA to check it against. The CDR3 has 15 amino acids. From germline, CDR1 is MDHEN and CDR2 SYDVKM. The CDR3 loop is CASSLGSWDRETQYF.

The V and J genes are TRBV24-1 and TRBJ2-1; TCRdb calls TRBD2, which cannot be checked without DNA. The CDR3 spans 16 residues. The germline V gene has CDR1 KGHDR and CDR2 SFDVKD. CDR3 loop: CATSDLVAGGPEEQFF.

The rearrangement uses TRBV27 and TRBJ1-1; there is no DNA to check the TCRdb D call of TRBD1. The germline V gene encodes CDR1 MNHEY and CDR2 SMNVEV (reference sequence). CDR3 length: 13 residues. The CDR3 spells CASTGTMNTEAFF.

The chain joins TRBV7-9 to TRBJ1-4. The CDR3 totals 16 residues. Per germline, CDR1 SEHNR and CDR2 FQNEAQ (reference sequence). The CDR3 protein is CASSLRDSGRDEKLFF.

This chain connects TRBV2 to TRBJ2-1. The CDR3 covers 13 residues. Germline CDR1 SNHLY, CDR2 FYNNEI. This CDR3 is CASSEWLSNEQFF.

This chain uses TRBV28 with TRBJ2-5; TCRdb's D call of TRBD2 is untestable without DNA. The CDR3 contains 15 residues. Germline CDR1 reads MDHEN; CDR2 reads SYDVKM. CDR3 sequence: CASSLSPGLQETQYF.

Frequency places this clonotype as medium-sized. The chain couples TRBV7-2 to TRBJ2-7; the D call from TCRdb, TRBD2, cannot be confirmed without DNA. In germline, CDR1 is SGHTA, CDR2 FQGNSA. This CDR3 has 16 amino acids. The chain's CDR3 is CASSLRASGQFYEQYF.

The chain links TRBV28 to TRBJ2-5; TCRdb's D call of TRBD2 is untestable without DNA. There are 19 residues in the CDR3. The germline gives CDR1 MDHEN, CDR2 SYDVKM. This chain's CDR3 is CATYPPTSGRAAKIETQYF.

The genes are TRBV12-3 or TRBV12-4 and TRBJ1-6; the D call of TRBD1 rests on TCRdb alone, since no DNA is present to check it. The CDR3 is made up of 14 amino acids. This CDR3 reads CASSRQGGNSPLHF.

By frequency, this clonotype registers medium-sized. The rearrangement joins TRBV28 to TRBJ2-2; TCRdb picks TRBD1, but there is no DNA to check that call. Germline lookup yields CDR1 MDHEN and CDR2 SYDVKM. CDR3 length equals 15 residues. The CDR3 here is CASSFLGQGHGELFF.

The chain carries TRBV20-1 and TRBJ2-1; TCRdb designates TRBD2, a call that cannot be tested without DNA. Germline lookup yields CDR1 DFQATT and CDR2 SNEGSKA (reference sequence). This CDR3 is 13 amino acids long. CDR3: CSALGLAGDEQFF.

The rearrangement uses TRBV2 and TRBJ2-5; TCRdb's D call, TRBD2, is unchecked because there is no DNA. CDR3 length: 15 residues. Germline V gene sequence: CDR1 SNHLY, CDR2 FYNNEI. The CDR3 loop is CASRRRMAGQETQYF.

The rearrangement links TRBV5-4 to TRBJ1-1. This CDR3 is 17 amino acids long. CDR1 and CDR2 (germline): SGHNT, YYREEE (reference sequence). This chain's CDR3 is CASSFGDIGGGSTEAFF.

The chain joins TRBV2 to TRBJ2-1. CDR1 SNHLY and CDR2 FYNNEI come from the germline V gene. CDR3 size: 16 residues. The CDR3 spells CASSDFVTEFYNEQFF.

The chain is built from TRBV28 and TRBJ1-2; TCRdb's D call, TRBD1, is unchecked because there is no DNA. Germline loops: CDR1 MDHEN, CDR2 SYDVKM. This CDR3 spans 13 amino acids. The CDR3 loop reads CASSLSRAYGYTF.

In terms of frequency, this clonotype is medium-sized. V usage is TRBV28 and J usage is TRBJ2-1; TCRdb outputs TRBD2, but without DNA this stays unchecked. Germline loops: CDR1 MDHEN, CDR2 SYDVKM. The CDR3 covers 16 residues. The CDR3 reads CASSFIAVSSYNEQFF.

V gene TRBV10-2 combines with J gene TRBJ2-2; TCRdb proposes TRBD2, but this gene call is untestable without DNA. CDR1 is WSHSY and CDR2 is SAAADI in the germline V gene. The CDR3 consists of 12 residues. The CDR3 here is CADAGNSGELFF.

The J gene is TRBJ2-2, the V gene TRBV28. The CDR3 runs 13 residues. Germline assignment: CDR1 MDHEN and CDR2 SYDVKM. The CDR3 reads CASSLWSGGELFF.

J is TRBJ1-1 and V is TRBV30; no DNA is available, so the TRBD1 call from TCRdb remains unchecked. Germline V gives CDR1 GTSNPN, CDR2 SVGIG (reference sequence). This CDR3 is 13 amino acids long. This CDR3 is CAWRGPGGTEAFF.

The chain combines TRBV27 with TRBJ2-2. The germline CDR1 and CDR2 sequences are MNHEY and SMNVEV (reference sequence). CDR3 length: 11 residues. CDR3: CASSTQGELFF.

The chain combines TRBV20-1 with TRBJ2-5; the TCRdb D gene call, TRBD2, has no DNA to confirm it. CDR3 size: 16 residues. Germline values: CDR1 DFQATT, CDR2 SNEGSKA (reference sequence). CDR3: CSAELGLAGGQETQYF.

The CDR3 reads CASSEDRDTFYNEQFF. The V call is TRBV10-1, the J call TRBJ2-1; TCRdb returns TRBD1, unconfirmable since there is no DNA. Germline V gene sequence: CDR1 WNHNN, CDR2 SYGVQD (reference sequence). The CDR3 covers 16 residues.